A selection of T cell receptor beta chains follows, all from one sample in a study of T cells in Graves' hyperthyroidism and ophthalmopathy. Each CDR3 protein is one row after TCRdb ran MiXCR on the multiplex PCR reads. The data show under 350,000 distinct CDR3 sequences, 15% to 20% seen once. The sequenced sample was blood. The receptor source for this set is a woman aged 55 to 70 with Graves' ophthalmopathy. Each CDR3 is given without its conserved first and last residue. The order of the fields is CDR3 length, clone size, V gene, CDR3 protein. Size values are once, few and many counts, or a class for expanded clones, and some rows have none.

CDR3 length: 12; clone size: many; V gene: TRBV20-1; CDR3 protein: SARDSGRGETQY
CDR3 length: 13; clone size: few; V gene: TRBV5-1; CDR3 protein: ASRDGGLALNEQF
CDR3 length: 16; clone size: once; V gene: TRBV7-2; CDR3 protein: ASSPPGLAGPSSYEQY
CDR3 length: 14; clone size: few; V gene: TRBV7-8; CDR3 protein: ASSFRGGASYNEQF
CDR3 length: 14; clone size: many; V gene: TRBV27; CDR3 protein: ASSLGLAGGINEQF
CDR3 length: 11; clone size: few; V gene: TRBV6-1; CDR3 protein: ASSVQGNYGYT
CDR3 length: 15; clone size: many; V gene: TRBV6-5; CDR3 protein: ASSYIPTSGGNNEQF
CDR3 length: 11; clone size: many; V gene: TRBV6-1; CDR3 protein: ASSESGRQPQH
CDR3 length: 14; clone size: many; V gene: TRBV3-1; CDR3 protein: ASSQVFTGGHYGYT
CDR3 length: 12; clone size: many; V gene: TRBV20-1; CDR3 protein: SARAGERPYEQY
CDR3 length: 10; clone size: many; V gene: TRBV29-1; CDR3 protein: SVWGQGSGYT
CDR3 length: 13; clone size: many; V gene: TRBV28; CDR3 protein: ASSSGSLDREKLF
CDR3 length: 10; clone size: many; V gene: TRBV7-2; CDR3 protein: ASSFGYYGYT
CDR3 length: 13; clone size: -; V gene: TRBV6-1; CDR3 protein: AIKEGGVGTDTQY
CDR3 length: 12; clone size: -; V gene: TRBV4-1; CDR3 protein: ASSHILTYNEQF
CDR3 length: 14; clone size: -; V gene: TRBV27; CDR3 protein: ASRLGTGGYTGELF
CDR3 length: 15; clone size: many; V gene: TRBV5-5; CDR3 protein: ASSLPFQGIGYNEQF
CDR3 length: 11; clone size: -; V gene: TRBV20-1; CDR3 protein: SAPGHNTGELF
CDR3 length: 11; clone size: few; V gene: TRBV19; CDR3 protein: ASSISGNQPQH
CDR3 length: 11; clone size: -; V gene: TRBV7-2; CDR3 protein: ASSLGWNQPQH
CDR3 length: 14; clone size: many; V gene: TRBV20-1; CDR3 protein: SATQWDRGEGQPQH
CDR3 length: 12; clone size: many; V gene: TRBV7-2; CDR3 protein: ASSLGSTDYGYT
CDR3 length: 13; clone size: many; V gene: TRBV5-1; CDR3 protein: ASSLSSVSGNTIY
CDR3 length: 9; clone size: many; V gene: TRBV6-1; CDR3 protein: ASSERSEQY
CDR3 length: 12; clone size: -; V gene: TRBV27; CDR3 protein: ASSLGWDNSPLH
CDR3 length: 13; clone size: -; V gene: TRBV5-4; CDR3 protein: ASSKTSGAKETQY
CDR3 length: 12; clone size: many; V gene: TRBV11-1; CDR3 protein: ASSLRGPADTQY
CDR3 length: 11; clone size: many; V gene: TRBV6-1; CDR3 protein: ASSPRGGGEAF
CDR3 length: 10; clone size: many; V gene: TRBV29-1; CDR3 protein: SVEDNDYGYT
CDR3 length: 14; clone size: many; V gene: TRBV5-1; CDR3 protein: ASSLGSVDLLYEQY
CDR3 length: 12; clone size: many; V gene: TRBV7-8; CDR3 protein: ASSLYKGDYGYT
CDR3 length: 16; clone size: -; V gene: TRBV6-2/TRBV6-3; CDR3 protein: ASSAGLLAGGPRNEQF
CDR3 length: 10; clone size: -; V gene: TRBV6-1; CDR3 protein: ASSDGGTEAF
CDR3 length: 13; clone size: many; V gene: TRBV4-3; CDR3 protein: ASSQDGQGSSPQH
CDR3 length: 14; clone size: many; V gene: TRBV7-2; CDR3 protein: ASSLLRREYQNIQY
CDR3 length: 13; clone size: -; V gene: TRBV6-2/TRBV6-3; CDR3 protein: AINLSGTGDSEQF
CDR3 length: 11; clone size: many; V gene: TRBV5-1; CDR3 protein: ASSSGHLDGYT
CDR3 length: 15; clone size: many; V gene: TRBV27; CDR3 protein: ASSLRFWDRGPDTQY
CDR3 length: 11; clone size: many; V gene: TRBV5-1; CDR3 protein: ASSLGSGGPQH